This entry lists 13 T cell receptor beta chains sequenced from one sample in a study of shared clonotypes between healthy human individuals. TCRdb keeps only in-frame clones here, not all; method: immunoSEQ multiplex PCR. The top ten clones hold approximately 1.5% of a sample with about 1 million clones, under 80% of them seen once. Source material: memory CD4+ T cells sorted from blood. Subset specified: CD45RA-negative fraction. All receptors derive from a man aged 18 to 30 in good health.

The V and J genes are TRBV19 and TRBJ2-3; 9 bases are a match to TRBD2. Germline CDR1 is LNHDA and CDR2 is SQIVND (reference sequence). V lost 3 bases and J lost 4; bases outside the gene matches: 5. This CDR3 is built from 15 residues. The CDR3 bases are TGTGCCAGTAGTATTGCTAGCGGGACGTCAGATACGCAGTATTTT. Translated, it gives CASSIASGTSDTQYF.

The CDR3 DNA reads as TGTGCCAGCAGCTTCAATGGGGCCGGGGAGCTGTTTTTT. Translated: CASSFNGAGELFF. The chain couples TRBV7-2 to TRBJ2-2; D unresolved. This CDR3 comprises 13 residues. V lost 3 bases and J 6 bases, leaving 8 bases between the germline ends. Germline V lookup: CDR1 SGHTA, CDR2 FQGNSA.

The chain combines TRBV18 with TRBJ1-6; 7 positions agree with TRBD1. V lost 6 bases and J lost 8; bases outside the gene matches: 4. This CDR3 has 13 amino acids. CDR1 and CDR2 from the germline V gene are KGHSH and LQKENI. The CDR3 nucleotides are TGTGCCAGCTCGACAGGGCCGGATTCACCCCTCCACTTT. It encodes CASSTGPDSPLHF.

This clone was seen more than once but under ten times. This sequence joins TRBV11-2 and TRBJ1-2, with D unresolved. Trimming took off 0 bases at V and 4 bases at J, with 12 bases between the two ends. Germline CDR1 is SGHAT and CDR2 is FQNNGV. The CDR3 is made up of 15 amino acids. DNA for the CDR3: TGTGCCAGCAGCTTAGATCAGACCGTATCCTATGGCTACACCTTC. It is translated as CASSLDQTVSYGYTF.

The CDR3 DNA is TGCGCCAGCAGCCTTCAGGGGGGTAAAGATTCACCCCTCCACTTT. Residues: CASSLQGGKDSPLHF. V is TRBV5-1 and J is TRBJ1-6, with 7 bases matching TRBD1. There are 15 residues in the CDR3. Looked up from germline, CDR1 is SGHRS and CDR2 is YFSETQ. V gave up 4 bases and J gave up 8 bases; unmatched junction bases: 9.

The chain combines TRBV19 with TRBJ2-1, with D possibly TRBD2 on 5 matching bases. Germline values: CDR1 LNHDA, CDR2 SQIVND (reference sequence). V was clipped by 4 bases and J by 11 bases, with 15 bases between them. CDR3 length: 13 amino acids. This chain's CDR3 is CASSSQAGGQQFF. CDR3 sequence (DNA): TGTGCCAGTAGTAGTCAGGCGGGCGGCCAGCAGTTCTTC.

In the case of this clone: The same CDR3 is also encoded by other DNA sequences in this sample. The rearrangement uses TRBV18 and TRBJ1-2, with 7 bases fitting TRBD1. In germline, CDR1 is KGHSH, CDR2 LQKENI. V trimming: 6 bases; J trimming: 5 bases; junction bases outside the gene matches: 6. The length of the CDR3 is 13 residues. CDR3 nucleotides: TGTGCCAGCTCCCCCGACAGGGAATATGGCTACACCTTC. It translates to CASSPDREYGYTF.

The CDR3 reads CASAYRENTEAFF. The CDR3 nucleotides read TGTGCCAGCGCCTACAGGGAGAACACTGAAGCTTTCTTT. The chain carries TRBV2 and TRBJ1-1, with D tentatively TRBD1 (6 bases). The V gene's germline CDR1 is SNHLY and CDR2 FYNNEI. The CDR3 sequence is 13 residues long. With 8 bases removed from V and 1 base from J, the gap between germline ends came to 11 bases.

The rearrangement uses TRBV15 and TRBJ2-7; D perhaps matches TRBD1 (5 bases). The ends were cut back, 1 base at V and 6 bases at J, with 13 bases in the middle. From germline, CDR1 is LNHNV and CDR2 YYDKDF (reference sequence). The CDR3 runs to 14 residues. CDR3 coding DNA: TGTGCCACCAGCAGAGTCAGGGAACGATCCGAGCAGTACTTC. It translates to CATSRVRERSEQYF.

The chain joins TRBV5-4 to TRBJ1-4; possible D gene TRBD1, 5 bases. The V gene lost 0 bases and the J gene lost 7 bases, with 10 bases spanning the gap. The CDR3 runs to 14 residues. Looked up from germline, CDR1 is SGHNT and CDR2 is YYREEE (reference sequence). This CDR3 reads CASSLAGVAEKLFF. The CDR3 bases are TGTGCCAGCAGCTTGGCGGGGGTGGCTGAAAAACTGTTTTTT.

With respect to this clone: A read error is likely, as this CDR3 ends without the conserved phenylalanine or tryptophan. The limits of the CDR3 on the DNA are not certain, so only TCRdb's listed CDR3 is given. The chain employs TRBV6-1 and TRBJ2-7; TRBD1, as called in the table, went unchecked against the DNA. The germline CDR1 and CDR2 sequences are MNHNS and SASEGT. The CDR3 is 12 amino acids long, termini counted. The CDR3 sequence is CASSETGGQSLL.

This clone was seen a handful of times. The V and J genes are TRBV5-1 and TRBJ2-5; 12 bases agree with TRBD2. Germline CDR1 is SGHRS and CDR2 is YFSETQ. CDR3 length equals 16 residues. The J segment lost 4 bases and the V segment lost 0 bases, leaving 4 bases of the junction unmatched. In DNA, the CDR3 is TGCGCCAGCAGCTTGGCGGCTAGCGGGAGGGGAGAGACCCAGTACTTC. Translation gives CASSLAASGRGETQYF.

This clone was counted at least ten times. In nucleotides, the CDR3 is TGTGCCAGCAGCTTAGATGGGAAGGGCGCGGGCTATGGCTACACCTTC. Translation gives CASSLDGKGAGYGYTF. The chain links TRBV11-2 to TRBJ1-2, with D unclear. V shed 0 bases and J shed 4 bases, with 15 bases lying between them. CDR3 size: 16 residues. Germline V CDR1 and CDR2: SGHAT, FQNNGV.